Detailed here is one T cell receptor beta chain. The protocol was immunoSEQ multiplex PCR, while the TCRdb copy is restricted to in-frame clones and leaves out a portion. Of hundreds of thousands of clones detected, approximately 84% appear once; the ten largest clones hold around 3%. The CDR3 is 15 amino acids. V lost 0 bases and J lost 7, with 16 bases in between. The germline CDR1 and CDR2 sequences are MNHEY and SVGAGI. The data were obtained in a study of blood T cell repertoires in COVID-19. Study-level background: Sources were T cells, B-cell-depleted T cells, or PBMCs; the material itself was cDNA or gDNA.

The receptor was isolated from a woman aged 40 to 50 with acute COVID-19. The rearrangement uses TRBV6-5 and TRBJ2-7; perhaps TRBD2 as D (6 bases). The source material was PBMCs or T cells enriched from blood (not recorded which). Here the CDR3 reads CASSYSKPGVEEQYF. The CDR3, as DNA: TGTGCCAGCAGTTACTCAAAACCGGGGGTGGAAGAGCAGTACTTC.